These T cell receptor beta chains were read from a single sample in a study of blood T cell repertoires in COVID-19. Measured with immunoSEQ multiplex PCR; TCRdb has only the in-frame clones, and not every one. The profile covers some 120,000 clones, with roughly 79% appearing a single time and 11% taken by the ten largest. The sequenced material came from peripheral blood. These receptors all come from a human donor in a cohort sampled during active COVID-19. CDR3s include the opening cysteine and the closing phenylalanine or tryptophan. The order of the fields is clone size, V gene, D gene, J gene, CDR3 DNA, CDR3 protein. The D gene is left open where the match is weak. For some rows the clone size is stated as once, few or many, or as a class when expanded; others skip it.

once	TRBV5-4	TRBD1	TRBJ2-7	TGTGCCAGCAGCTCGGGACAGGTCAACTACGAGCAGTACTTC	CASSSGQVNYEQYF
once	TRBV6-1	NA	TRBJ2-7	TGTGCCAGCAGTGAAACGTATCGGGGGAACGAGCAGTACTTC	CASSETYRGNEQYF
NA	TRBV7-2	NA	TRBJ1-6	TGTGCCAGCAGTCATATGACCAGGGTGGAAGATAATTCACCCCTCCACTTT	CASSHMTRVEDNSPLHF
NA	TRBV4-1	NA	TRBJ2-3	TGCGCCAGCAGCCAAGATGGGACGGGGGCGCAGTATTTT	CASSQDGTGAQYF
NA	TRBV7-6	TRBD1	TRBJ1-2	TGTGCCAGCAGCTTGACAGGGGGCTATGGCTACACCTTC	CASSLTGGYGYTF
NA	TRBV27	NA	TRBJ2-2	TGTGCCAGCAGTTTGGAACTCGGGATTTCCGGGGAGCTGTTTTTT	CASSLELGISGELFF
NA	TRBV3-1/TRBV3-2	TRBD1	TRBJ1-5	TGTGCCAGCAGCCGGACAGGGGATCGCGGCAATCAGCCCCAGCATTTT	CASSRTGDRGNQPQHF
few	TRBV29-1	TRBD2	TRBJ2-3	TGCAGCGTTCGGCCGGGGGGGCCAACAGATACGCAGTATTTT	CSVRPGGPTDTQYF
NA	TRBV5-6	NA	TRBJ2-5	TGTGCCAGCAGCTGGGGACCCGGGACACAAGAGACCCAGTACTTC	CASSWGPGTQETQYF
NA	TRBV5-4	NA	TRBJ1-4	TGTGCCAGCAGCTTGGATCCGGAGATGTTACTGTTTTTT	CASSLDPEMLLFF
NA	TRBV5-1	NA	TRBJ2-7	TGCGCCAGCAGCTTGGATGAGGCTCTCGAGCAGTACTTC	CASSLDEALEQYF
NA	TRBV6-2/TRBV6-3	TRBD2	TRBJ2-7	TGTGCCAGCAGTTACTCGACTAGCGGGGCCACCAACTATCCTTACGAGCAGTACTTC	CASSYSTSGATNYPYEQYF
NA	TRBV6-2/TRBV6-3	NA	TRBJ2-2	TGTGCCAGCAGTCTTCCTAGCAGCACCGGGGAGCTGTTTTTT	CASSLPSSTGELFF
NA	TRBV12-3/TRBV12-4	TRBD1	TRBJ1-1	TGTGCCAGCAGTTTACAGGGGGGAGCTTTCTTT	CASSLQGGAFF
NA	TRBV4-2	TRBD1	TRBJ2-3	TGTGCCAGCAGCGAAGGAGACAGGGAAGCAGATACGCAGTATTTT	CASSEGDREADTQYF
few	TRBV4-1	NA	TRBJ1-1	TGCGCCAGCAGCCAAGCGACAGGTATAAACACTGAAGCTTTCTTT	CASSQATGINTEAFF
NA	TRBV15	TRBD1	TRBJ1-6	TGTGCCACCAGCAGAGACCTCTCAGGGGGCGCGAATTCACCCCTCCACTTT	CATSRDLSGGANSPLHF
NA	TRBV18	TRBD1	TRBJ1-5	TGTGCCAGCTCACCGAGACAGGGGGGCCAGCCCCAGCATTTT	CASSPRQGGQPQHF
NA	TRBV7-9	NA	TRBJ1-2	TGTGCCAGCAGCTCTCTCCCGACTGGGGGCTACACCTTC	CASSSLPTGGYTF
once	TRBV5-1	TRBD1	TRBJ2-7	TGCGCCAGCAGCTCGGGACCGGGACAGCCTCCCTACGAGCAGTACTTC	CASSSGPGQPPYEQYF
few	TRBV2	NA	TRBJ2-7	TGTGCCAGCAGTTTTGGGGACAACTACGAGCAGTACTTC	CASSFGDNYEQYF
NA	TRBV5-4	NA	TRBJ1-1	TGTGCCAGCGTCGAAGGAGGAACTGAAGCTTTCTTT	CASVEGGTEAFF
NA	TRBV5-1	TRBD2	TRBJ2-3	TGCGCCAGCAGCGTCCTAGCGGGGGCCGGGGGGGATACGCAGTATTTT	CASSVLAGAGGDTQYF
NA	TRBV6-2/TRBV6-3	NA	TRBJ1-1	TGTGCCAGCAGCCCTCCCCAGGCCAGAAGCACGGCTGAAGCTTTCTTT	CASSPPQARSTAEAFF
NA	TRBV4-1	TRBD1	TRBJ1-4	TGCGCCAGCAGCCACTCCCCCGGGGACAGGGGGAATGAAAAACTGTTTTTT	CASSHSPGDRGNEKLFF
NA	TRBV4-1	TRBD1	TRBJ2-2	TGCGCCAGCAGACGGACAGGGGGGGACACCGGGGAGCTGTTTTTT	CASRRTGGDTGELFF
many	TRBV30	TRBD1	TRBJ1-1	TGTGCCTGGAGAACAGGGGTTGAAGCTTTCTTT	CAWRTGVEAFF
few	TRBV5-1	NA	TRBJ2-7	TGCGCCAGCAGCGATGCGACAGGCGGAGAGCAGTACTTC	CASSDATGGEQYF
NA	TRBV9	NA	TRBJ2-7	TGTGCCAGCAGCTTTAATCCGGTGAGCTCCTACGAGCAGTACTTC	CASSFNPVSSYEQYF
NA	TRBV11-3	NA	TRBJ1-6	TGTGCCAGCAGCTTAGATCGCCGGGGGGAGGCAAGCCCACCCCTCCACTTT	CASSLDRRGEASPPLHF
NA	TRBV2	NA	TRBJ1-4	TGTGCCAGCAGAGACCTCCGGGGGGAGACTAATGAAAAACTGTTTTTT	CASRDLRGETNEKLFF
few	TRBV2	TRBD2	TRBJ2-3	TGTGCCAGCAGGGGGACTAGCGGGGGGATGGATACGCAGTATTTT	CASRGTSGGMDTQYF
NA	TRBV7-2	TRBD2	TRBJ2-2	TGTGCCAGCAGTTCTCGCGGGGGGCACACCGGGGAGCTGTTTTTT	CASSSRGGHTGELFF
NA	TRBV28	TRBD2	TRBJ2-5	TGTGCCAGCAGAGCGGGGGGAGGGGAGACCCAGTACTTC	CASRAGGGETQYF
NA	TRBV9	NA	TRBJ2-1	TGTGCCAGCACCTCCGCGGGGCGGAATGAGCAGTTCTTC	CASTSAGRNEQFF
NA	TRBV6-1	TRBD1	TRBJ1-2	TGTGCCAGCAGTGAGGGACAGTACGCTAACTATGGCTACACCTTC	CASSEGQYANYGYTF
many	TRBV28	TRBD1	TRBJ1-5	TGTGCCAGCAGCCCACAGGGGCGAGGTCAGCCCCAGCATTTT	CASSPQGRGQPQHF
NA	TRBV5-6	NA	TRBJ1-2	TGTGCCAGCAGCTTGGGGGTCACAGGGAACTATGGCTACACCTTC	CASSLGVTGNYGYTF
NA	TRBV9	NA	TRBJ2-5	TGTGCCAGCAGCGTAGAGGGGGGGCAAGAGACCCAGTACTTC	CASSVEGGQETQYF
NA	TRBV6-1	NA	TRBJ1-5	TGTGCCAGCAGTGAAGAGTGGAGAGGGCCCCAGCATTTT	CASSEEWRGPQHF
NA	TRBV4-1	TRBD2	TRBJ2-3	TGCGCCAGCAGCCCGACTAGCGGGGCAACAGATACGCAGTATTTT	CASSPTSGATDTQYF